One and the same sample provided the 9 T cell receptor beta chains below, sequenced in a study of T-cell reconstitution after alpha-beta-depleted transplantation in children. This sample's TCRbeta library carried unique molecular identifier barcodes. TCRdb independently ran MiXCR on the PCR reads; one entry per CDR3 protein. The table records 95,000 to 120,000 distinct CDR3 sequences, around 6.4% of them present only once. Sequenced here: PBMCs, mostly from graft donor cells, sampled 360 days after TCRalphabeta/CD19-depleted stem cell transplant. The origin of the receptors is a male patient aged 2-10 years who had a stem cell transplant for acute lymphoblastic leukemia, so the T cells may come from the graft donor.

This clonotype was observed at least ten times. This chain uses TRBV9 with TRBJ2-7, with a weak D call TRBD2 (6 bases). The CDR3 is made up of 13 amino acids. V shed 4 bases and J shed 5 bases, with 13 bases lying between them. Germline V gives CDR1 SGDLS, CDR2 YYNGEE. The CDR3: CASSTGGVDEQYF. DNA for the CDR3: TGTGCCAGCAGCACCGGAGGGGTCGACGAGCAGTACTTC.

The CDR3 loop reads CASSEWVGTYEQYF. DNA of the CDR3: TGTGCCAGCAGTGAATGGGTGGGGACCTACGAGCAGTACTTC. The V and J genes are TRBV6-1 and TRBJ2-7; D call uncertain. CDR3 length equals 14 residues. Germline V gene data show CDR1 as MNHNS and CDR2 as SASEGT. The germline V and J ends were trimmed by 2 bases and 2 bases, with 10 bases remaining between them.

In its sample, this clonotype was seen many times. The CDR3 reads CASSLMTGTPYNEQFF. The CDR3 DNA sequence: TGTGCCAGCAGCTTGATGACAGGGACGCCTTACAATGAGCAGTTCTTC. The V call is TRBV5-6, the J call TRBJ2-1; the match to TRBD1 covers 7 bases. The CDR3 extends over 16 amino acids. CDR1 and CDR2 (germline): SGHDT, YYEEEE. J gave up 4 bases and V 1 base, and 8 bases lay outside the gene matches.

This clonotype was seen repeatedly, ten times or more. The chain couples TRBV11-2 to TRBJ2-3; 7 positions match TRBD2. Per germline, CDR1 SGHAT and CDR2 FQNNGV. The CDR3 extends over 18 amino acids. Trimming took 7 bases from V and 5 from J; bases not matched to a gene: 21. In nucleotides, the CDR3 is TGTGCCAGCACCACCTATCCCTACTGGGAGGGGAGATTAGATACGCAGTATTTT. This translates into CASTTYPYWEGRLDTQYF.

This clonotype was detected ten times or more. The gene calls are TRBV9 and TRBJ2-2; unclear D gene. The V end was cut by 0 bases, the J end by 0 bases, with 12 bases between. This CDR3 is built from 17 residues. The germline gives CDR1 SGDLS, CDR2 YYNGEE. CDR3 sequence: CASSVGTKKPNTGELFF. The DNA of the CDR3 is TGTGCCAGCAGCGTAGGGACGAAGAAGCCGAACACCGGGGAGCTGTTTTTT.

The chain combines TRBV4-3 with TRBJ2-3; D may be TRBD1 or TRBD2 (6 bases each). The CDR3 contains 14 residues. Per germline, CDR1 LGHNA and CDR2 YSLEER. The germline V and J ends were trimmed by 1 base and 2 bases, with 7 bases remaining between them. CDR3 DNA sequence: TGCGCCAGCAGCCAAGGGGGGGCCACAGATACGCAGTATTTT. It specifies CASSQGGATDTQYF.

This clonotype came up many times. The chain carries TRBV7-3 and TRBJ2-2; 9 positions match TRBD2. CDR3 length: 16 residues. The J segment lost 6 bases and the V segment lost 2 bases, leaving 7 bases of the junction unmatched. Germline V lookup: CDR1 SGHTA, CDR2 FQGTGA. This CDR3 is CASSLVLAGVSGELFF. The CDR3 region has the DNA TGTGCCAGCAGCTTAGTGTTAGCGGGAGTTTCCGGGGAGCTGTTTTTT.

This clonotype was seen only a few times. The chain joins TRBV4-1 to TRBJ1-1; D uncertain. CDR3 length equals 15 residues. The V gene's germline CDR1 is MGHRA and CDR2 YSYEKL. Between the trimmed V and J ends, which lost 3 bases and 0 bases, there was a span of 11 bases. The CDR3 sequence is CASSQKGGMNTEAFF. The CDR3 bases are TGCGCCAGCAGCCAGAAGGGTGGGATGAACACTGAAGCTTTCTTT.

This clonotype showed up just a few times. The J gene is TRBJ1-2, the V gene TRBV7-6; 7 positions match TRBD1. With 4 bases clipped from V and 2 bases from J, the junction kept 7 bases outside the gene matches. The CDR3 is made up of 15 amino acids. Germline CDR1 SGHVS, CDR2 FNYEAQ. The CDR3 here is CASSSRTGGNYGYTF. In DNA form, the CDR3 reads TGTGCCAGCAGCTCACGGACAGGCGGGAACTATGGCTACACCTTC.